These 13 T cell receptor beta chains were sequenced from one sample in a study of shared clonotypes between healthy human individuals. Assay: immunoSEQ multiplex PCR; the TCRdb copy retains only in-frame clones and omits some. There are over a million clones in the sample; 70% to 80% occur only once, and 0.61% lies in the top ten. Sequenced sample: memory CD4+ T cells from PBMCs. Subset indicated: CD45RA-negative fraction. The receptors originated from a man aged 18 to 35 in good health. Some clones in this sample may be carry-over from other donors' samples.

In nucleotides, the CDR3 is TGTGCCAGCAGCTTGGAGTGGGGGCAATGGAATGAGCAGTTCTTC. This gives the protein CASSLEWGQWNEQFF. The rearrangement links TRBV5-8 to TRBJ2-1; tentatively, D is TRBD1 (6 bases). The CDR3 runs to 15 residues. Germline CDR1 and CDR2: SGHTS and YDEGEE. V was shortened by 0 bases and J by 7 bases, with 14 bases between the two germline ends. Using reference TRBV5-8 and TRBJ2-1 for the parts outside the CDR3, the full variable domain is EAGVTQSPTHLIKTRGQQATLRCSPISGHTSVYWYQQALGLGLQFLLWYDEGEERNRGNFPPRFSGRQFPNYSSELNVNALELEDSALYLCASSLEWGQWNEQFFGPGTRLTVL.

A remark on this clone: This same CDR3 is encoded by further DNA sequences in the sample. The rearrangement joins TRBV18 to TRBJ1-2; the D is unclear. The CDR3 has 13 amino acids. The germline V gene has CDR1 KGHSH and CDR2 LQKENI. V was clipped by 3 bases and J by 2 bases, with 7 bases between them. CDR3 coding DNA: TGTGCCAGCTCACCCGATAAGAACTATGGCTACACCTTC. As protein: CASSPDKNYGYTF. The full variable domain, in which reference TRBV18 and TRBJ1-2 provide the parts outside the CDR3, is NAGVMQNPRHLVRRRGQEARLRCSPMKGHSHVYWYRQLPEEGLKFMVYLQKENIIDESGMPKERFSAEFPKEGPSILRIQQVVRGDSAAYFCASSPDKNYGYTFGSGTRLTVV.

For this clone: A far larger clone is just one base off, so this is likely a read error. Since the CDR3 does not end with the conserved phenylalanine or tryptophan, this likely comes from a read error. This chain connects TRBV4-3 to TRBJ2-7; 10 bases fit TRBD2. J lost 0 bases, V lost 4 bases, and 6 bases had no gene match. This CDR3 region has 16 residues. In germline, CDR1 is LGHNA, CDR2 YSLEER. CDR3 sequence reads: CASSPQREGDSYEQYL. Written as DNA, the CDR3 is TGCGCCAGCAGCCCCCAGCGGGAGGGGGACTCCTACGAGCAGTACCTC.

CDR3 DNA: TGTGCCAGCAGGTCGACGTTTCCTGAAGCTTTCTTT. This translates into CASRSTFPEAFF. This chain connects TRBV28 to TRBJ1-1; D ambiguous. Germline values: CDR1 MDHEN, CDR2 SYDVKM. Between the trimmed V and J ends, which lost 6 bases and 6 bases, there was a span of 11 bases. The length of the CDR3 is 12 residues.

The chain couples TRBV2 to TRBJ2-3; no clear D. The CDR3 runs to 13 residues. The V end was cut by 5 bases, the J end by 2 bases, with 8 bases between. The germline V gene has CDR1 SNHLY and CDR2 FYNNEI. The CDR3 protein is CASSYLVTDTQYF. DNA of the CDR3: TGTGCCAGCAGTTACCTCGTCACAGATACGCAGTATTTT.

This clone came up many times. CDR3 amino acids: CASSLTTPGELFF. The CDR3 DNA sequence: TGTGCCAGCAGCTTAACGACCCCCGGGGAGCTGTTTTTT. The chain links TRBV7-3 to TRBJ2-2; D is undetermined. Trimming pared 0 bases from V and 6 bases from J, leaving 5 bases between. CDR1 SGHTA and CDR2 FQGTGA come from the germline V gene. CDR3 length: 13 amino acids.

This rearrangement joins TRBV18 to TRBJ2-5, with D perhaps matching TRBD1 (6 bases). The CDR3 covers 15 residues. Germline V gives CDR1 KGHSH, CDR2 LQKENI. V lost 1 base and J 4 bases, leaving 13 bases between the germline ends. The CDR3 nucleotides read TGTGCCAGCTCACCACGACAGGTGGACGGAGAGACCCAGTACTTC. Encoded protein: CASSPRQVDGETQYF.

This clone has only a few counts. The CDR3 loop is CASSLYRGQGNEKLFF. The CDR3 coding sequence is TGTGCCAGCAGCTTATACAGGGGGCAGGGTAATGAAAAACTGTTTTTT. The chain links TRBV7-2 to TRBJ1-4; 9 bases map to TRBD1. CDR1 is SGHTA, CDR2 FQGNSA, per germline. Trimming took 2 bases from V and 4 from J; bases not matched to a gene: 5. This CDR3 is 16 amino acids long.

The rearrangement links TRBV30 to TRBJ2-2; 8 bases fit TRBD2. The germline gives CDR1 GTSNPN, CDR2 SVGIG (reference sequence). The CDR3 runs to 16 residues. V was pared by 4 bases and J by 8 bases, with 15 bases of the junction left unmatched. The CDR3 is CAWTSLGLRGDGELFF. The CDR3 DNA is TGTGCCTGGACTTCCCTCGGGCTGCGGGGGGATGGGGAGCTGTTTTTT.

The chain recombines TRBV4-1 with TRBJ2-5, with a possible D match to TRBD2 (6 bases). Trimming removed 4 bases at V and 4 bases at J, with 13 bases between. The germline gives CDR1 MGHRA, CDR2 YSYEKL. This CDR3 contains 14 residues. The CDR3 coding sequence is TGCGCCAGCAGCCTCGTAGCGGTTGGAGAGACCCAGTACTTC. It specifies CASSLVAVGETQYF.

Details on this clone: This same CDR3 is encoded by further DNA sequences in the sample. The chain is built from TRBV28 and TRBJ1-2; D not resolved. V lost 3 bases to trimming and J lost 4 bases, with 9 bases between them. CDR1 MDHEN and CDR2 SYDVKM come from the germline V gene. The CDR3 loop spans 13 amino acids. CDR3 in DNA: TGTGCCAGCAGTTTGACTGGTGCCTATGGCTACACCTTC. It yields the protein CASSLTGAYGYTF.

The chain couples TRBV28 to TRBJ2-5; a possible D gene is TRBD1 (7 bases). V shed 6 bases and J shed 4 bases, with 15 bases lying between them. CDR3 length: 14 amino acids. Germline CDR1 MDHEN, CDR2 SYDVKM. This CDR3 reads CASSKPQGGETQYF. Written as DNA, the CDR3 is TGTGCCAGCAGCAAACCGCAGGGGGGAGAGACCCAGTACTTC.

This clone turned up a few times. The chain joins TRBV29-1 to TRBJ1-1; no firm D call. In germline, CDR1 is SQVTM, CDR2 ANQGSEA. CDR3 length: 15 amino acids. The CDR3 region has the DNA TGCAGTGCCCTCGGGAAGGGCTCCATGAACACTGAAGCTTTCTTT. As protein: CSALGKGSMNTEAFF.